The clone carrying this T cell receptor beta chain was seen only once. Its antigen remains unknown. Germline loops: CDR1 MNHNS, CDR2 SASEGT. The V gene lost 6 bases and the J gene lost 5 bases, with 14 bases spanning the gap. CDR3 length equals 13 residues. The sample is drawn from a study of shared clonotypes between healthy human individuals. Profiled with immunoSEQ multiplex PCR; TCRdb holds only in-frame clones, not every one. The sample yields about 1 million clones, 60% to 80% seen once. Study-level results: Depth of sequencing was expected to influence donor clonotype sharing.

Sequenced material: memory CD4+ T cells sorted from blood. Subset reported: CD45RA-negative fraction. V and J are TRBV6-1 and TRBJ2-7; TRBD1 or TRBD2 may be the D gene (6 bases each). This TCR was sampled from a man younger than 30 in good health. The CDR3 region has the DNA TGTGCCAGCAGAGGGGGACTCCAAAACGAGCAGTACTTC. The encoded protein is CASRGGLQNEQYF.